This passage covers 11 T cell receptor beta chains from one sample sequenced in a study of shared T cell receptors in the human thymus. The protocol was immunoSEQ multiplex PCR, while the TCRdb copy is restricted to in-frame clones and leaves out a portion. The repertoire includes about 380,000 clones, 95% of them detected once, and about 0.02% sits in the top ten. Sequenced input: thymocytes. Source of these receptors: a human donor.

The J gene is TRBJ2-7, the V gene TRBV6-5; D gene uncertain. The V end lost 10 bases, the J end lost 10 bases, and 17 bases lay between the germline ends. The CDR3 loop spans 11 amino acids. In germline, CDR1 is MNHEY, CDR2 SVGAGI. The CDR3 protein is CATTFLRTQYF. The CDR3 nucleotides read TGTGCCACCACCTTTCTAAGAACCCAGTACTTC.

This chain uses TRBV5-6 with TRBJ2-7; D tentatively reads TRBD1 or TRBD2 (6 bases each). Between the trimmed V and J ends, which lost 4 bases and 3 bases, there was a span of 11 bases. This CDR3 has 13 amino acids. Germline CDR1 is SGHDT and CDR2 is YYEEEE. The CDR3 nucleotides are TGTGCCAGCAGCCCAGGAGGGGGCTACGAGCAGTACTTC. Encoded protein: CASSPGGGYEQYF. Full variable domain (rest looked up from reference TRBV5-6 and TRBJ2-7): DAGVTQSPTHLIKTRGQQVTLRCSPKSGHDTVSWYQQALGQGPQFIFQYYEEEERQRGNFPDRFSGHQFPNYSSELNVNALLLGDSALYLCASSPGGGYEQYFGPGTRLTVT.

This sequence joins TRBV9 and TRBJ2-1; no definite D call. Germline V CDR1 and CDR2: SGDLS, YYNGEE. Deletions cut 3 bases from V and 6 bases from J, with 7 bases between. CDR3 size: 12 residues. Written as DNA, the CDR3 is TGTGCCAGCAGCGAGAAGGCCAATGAGCAGTTCTTC. This translates into CASSEKANEQFF. Filled out from reference TRBV9 and TRBJ2-1, the complete variable domain reads DSGVTQTPKHLITATGQRVTLRCSPRSGDLSVYWYQQSLDQGLQFLIQYYNGEERAKGNILERFSAQQFPDLHSELNLSSLELGDSALYFCASSEKANEQFFGPGTRLTVL.

The chain uses TRBV27 and TRBJ1-5, with TRBD1 matching 12 bases. In germline, CDR1 is MNHEY, CDR2 SMNVEV (reference sequence). This CDR3 contains 16 residues. V lost 5 bases and J lost 7; bases outside the gene matches: 9. This CDR3 reads CASSPKGQGARQPQHF. CDR3 nucleotide sequence: TGTGCCAGCAGTCCAAAGGGACAGGGGGCGAGGCAGCCCCAGCATTTT.

This chain links TRBV19 with TRBJ2-1; TRBD2 agrees at 7 bases. The CDR3 spans 13 residues. Germline V gives CDR1 LNHDA, CDR2 SQIVND (reference sequence). Trimming took 7 bases from V and 8 from J; bases not matched to a gene: 8. The CDR3 DNA follows: TGTGCCAGTAACGGCGGGAGTAGGTATGAGCAGTTCTTC. Encoded protein: CASNGGSRYEQFF.

V and J are TRBV30 and TRBJ1-2, with 8 bases aligning to TRBD1. The V gene end was trimmed by 8 bases and the J gene end by 8 bases; junction bases not matched to a gene: 13. The CDR3 runs to 13 residues. CDR1 is GTSNPN, CDR2 SVGIG, per germline (reference sequence). CDR3 nucleotide sequence: TGTGCCAGATTTTCCAGGGGGCGCGGAGGCTACACCTTC. Protein sequence: CARFSRGRGGYTF.

The genes are TRBV11-2 and TRBJ2-2, with TRBD1 matching 8 bases. CDR1 is SGHAT and CDR2 is FQNNGV in the germline V gene. V lost 0 bases, J lost 2 bases, and 5 bases stayed unmatched. The CDR3 runs to 17 residues. The CDR3 protein is CASSLEPDRGNTGELFF. CDR3 nucleotides: TGTGCCAGCAGCTTAGAGCCCGACAGGGGAAACACCGGGGAGCTGTTTTTT. Looking up the rest from reference TRBV11-2 and TRBJ2-2 gives the full variable domain: EAGVAQSPRYKIIEKRQSVAFWCNPISGHATLYWYQQILGQGPKLLIQFQNNGVVDDSQLPKDRFSAERLKGVDSTLKIQPAKLEDSAVYLCASSLEPDRGNTGELFFGEGSRLTVL.

In this sample, this clone turned up a few times. This chain uses TRBV19 with TRBJ2-7; possibly TRBD1 for D (6 bases). V shed 3 bases and J shed 3 bases, with 15 bases lying between them. Germline CDR1 and CDR2: LNHDA and SQIVND (reference sequence). There are 15 residues in the CDR3. DNA of the CDR3: TGTGCCAGTAGTATGGGTAGGAACAGGGTCTACGAGCAGTACTTC. Its protein is CASSMGRNRVYEQYF. The variable domain in full, with the rest retrieved from reference TRBV19 and TRBJ2-7, is DGGITQSPKYLFRKEGQNVTLSCEQNLNHDAMYWYRQDPGQGLRLIYYSQIVNDFQKGDIAEGYSVSREKKESFPLTVTSAQKNPTAFYLCASSMGRNRVYEQYFGPGTRLTVT.

This clone was seen just once. This chain links TRBV4-3 with TRBJ2-3; 7 bases align to TRBD2. The germline V gene has CDR1 LGHNA and CDR2 YSLEER. The CDR3 loop spans 17 amino acids. V gave up 1 base and J gave up 1 base; unmatched junction bases: 8. CDR3: CASSQASLARRTDTQYF. The DNA of the CDR3 is TGCGCCAGCAGCCAAGCCTCACTAGCGAGACGCACAGATACGCAGTATTTT.

The table lists this clone with a few counts. J is TRBJ1-1 and V is TRBV5-4, with a weak D call TRBD1 (6 bases). The CDR3 covers 15 residues. Trimming cost V 6 bases and J 2 bases, with 17 bases left between them. CDR1 is SGHNT, CDR2 YYREEE, per germline (reference sequence). For the CDR3, the DNA is TGTGCCAGCACCCGGGGGGGCCCTCTTAACACTGAAGCTTTCTTT. It yields the protein CASTRGGPLNTEAFF.

The rearrangement joins TRBV28 to TRBJ1-5; D call uncertain. CDR3 length: 14 amino acids. Germline lookup yields CDR1 MDHEN and CDR2 SYDVKM. Trimming stripped 4 bases from V and 0 bases from J, with 7 bases between. CDR3 region: CASSWGISNQPQHF. Written as DNA, the CDR3 is TGTGCCAGCAGTTGGGGAATTAGCAATCAGCCCCAGCATTTT.